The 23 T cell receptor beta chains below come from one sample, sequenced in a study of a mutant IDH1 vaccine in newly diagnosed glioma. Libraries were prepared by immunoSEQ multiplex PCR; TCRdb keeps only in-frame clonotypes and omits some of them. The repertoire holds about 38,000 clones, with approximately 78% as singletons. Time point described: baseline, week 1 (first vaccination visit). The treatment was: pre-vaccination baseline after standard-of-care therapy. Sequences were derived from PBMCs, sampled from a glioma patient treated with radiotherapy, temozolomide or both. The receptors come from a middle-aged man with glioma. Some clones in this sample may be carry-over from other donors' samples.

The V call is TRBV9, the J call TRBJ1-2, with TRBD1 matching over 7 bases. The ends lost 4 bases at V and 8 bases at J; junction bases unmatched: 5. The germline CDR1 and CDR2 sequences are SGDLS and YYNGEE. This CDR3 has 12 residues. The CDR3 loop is CASSRYRGGYTF. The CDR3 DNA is TGTGCCAGCAGCAGGTACAGGGGAGGCTACACCTTC.

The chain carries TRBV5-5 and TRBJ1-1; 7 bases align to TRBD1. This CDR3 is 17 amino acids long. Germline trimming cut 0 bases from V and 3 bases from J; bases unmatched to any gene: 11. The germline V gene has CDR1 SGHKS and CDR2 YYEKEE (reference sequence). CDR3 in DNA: TGTGCCAGCAGCTTGGAGTTTCTGAGGGGGCTTGACACTGAAGCTTTCTTT. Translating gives CASSLEFLRGLDTEAFF. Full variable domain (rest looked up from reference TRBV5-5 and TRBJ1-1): DAGVTQSPTHLIKTRGQQVTLRCSPISGHKSVSWYQQVLGQGPQFIFQYYEKEERGRGNFPDRFSARQFPNYSSELNVNALLLGDSALYLCASSLEFLRGLDTEAFFGQGTRLTVV.

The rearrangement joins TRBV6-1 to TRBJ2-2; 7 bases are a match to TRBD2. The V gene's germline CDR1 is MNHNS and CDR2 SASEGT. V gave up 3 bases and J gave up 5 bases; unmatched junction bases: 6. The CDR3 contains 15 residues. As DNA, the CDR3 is TGTGCCAGCAGTGAGGTGGGGGGGTGGACCGGGGAGCTGTTTTTT. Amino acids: CASSEVGGWTGELFF.

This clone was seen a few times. The CDR3 DNA reads as TGTGCCAGTAGTCTGGGAAGGAACACTGAAGCTTTCTTT. It specifies CASSLGRNTEAFF. The chain links TRBV19 to TRBJ1-1; D not resolved. There are 13 residues in the CDR3. Deletions cut 5 bases from V and 1 base from J, with 8 bases between. The V gene's germline CDR1 is LNHDA and CDR2 SQIVND (reference sequence).

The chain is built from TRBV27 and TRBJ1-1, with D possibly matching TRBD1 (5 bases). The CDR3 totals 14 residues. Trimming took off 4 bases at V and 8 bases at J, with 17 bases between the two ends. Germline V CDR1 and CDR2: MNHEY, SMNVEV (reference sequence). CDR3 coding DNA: TGTGCCAGCAGTTCTTACCCAGGGATGACCGAAGCTTTCTTT. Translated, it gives CASSSYPGMTEAFF.

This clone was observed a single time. This CDR3 reads CASSTSTESDTEAFF. In DNA form, the CDR3 reads TGTGCCAGTAGTACATCGACAGAGAGCGACACTGAAGCTTTCTTT. The chain links TRBV19 to TRBJ1-1; TRBD1 is a possible D gene (5 bases). Germline V CDR1 and CDR2: LNHDA, SQIVND (reference sequence). V was shortened by 4 bases and J by 3 bases, with 15 bases between the two germline ends. The CDR3 has 15 amino acids. The variable domain in full, completed from reference TRBV19 and TRBJ1-1, reads DGGITQSPKYLFRKEGQNVTLSCEQNLNHDAMYWYRQDPGQGLRLIYYSQIVNDFQKGDIAEGYSVSREKKESFPLTVTSAQKNPTAFYLCASSTSTESDTEAFFGQGTRLTVV.

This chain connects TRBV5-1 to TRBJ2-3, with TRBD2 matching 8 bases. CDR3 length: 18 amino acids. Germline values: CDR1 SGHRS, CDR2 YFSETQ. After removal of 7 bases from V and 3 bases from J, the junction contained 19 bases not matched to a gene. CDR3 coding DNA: TGCGCCAGCTCGCGGCGGGGGGCCTCCTCGTTCGATACAGATACGCAGTATTTT. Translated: CASSRRGASSFDTDTQYF. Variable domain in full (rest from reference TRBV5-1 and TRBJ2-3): KAGVTQTPRYLIKTRGQQVTLSCSPISGHRSVSWYQQTPGQGLQFLFEYFSETQRNKGNFPGRFSGRQFSNSRSEMNVSTLELGDSALYLCASSRRGASSFDTDTQYFGPGTRLTVL.

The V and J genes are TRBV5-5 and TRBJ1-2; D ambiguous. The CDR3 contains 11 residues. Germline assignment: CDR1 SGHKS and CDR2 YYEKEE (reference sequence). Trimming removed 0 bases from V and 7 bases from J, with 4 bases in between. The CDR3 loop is CASSLERGYTF. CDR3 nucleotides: TGTGCCAGCAGCTTGGAGCGTGGCTACACCTTC.

For the CDR3, the DNA is TGTGCCTGGGCCTTCGGTGGAGTGGGGGAGCAGTACTTC. Translating gives CAWAFGGVGEQYF. The rearrangement links TRBV30 to TRBJ2-7; D not resolved. Germline assignment: CDR1 GTSNPN and CDR2 SVGIG (reference sequence). Trimming stripped 5 bases from V and 7 bases from J, with 18 bases between. This CDR3 region has 13 residues.

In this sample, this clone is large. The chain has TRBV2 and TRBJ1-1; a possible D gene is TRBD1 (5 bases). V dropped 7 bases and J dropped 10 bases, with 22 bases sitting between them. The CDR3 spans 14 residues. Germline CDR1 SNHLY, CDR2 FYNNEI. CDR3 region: CASMGEASIRVAFF. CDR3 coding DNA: TGTGCCAGCATGGGGGAAGCCTCGATTCGGGTAGCTTTCTTT.

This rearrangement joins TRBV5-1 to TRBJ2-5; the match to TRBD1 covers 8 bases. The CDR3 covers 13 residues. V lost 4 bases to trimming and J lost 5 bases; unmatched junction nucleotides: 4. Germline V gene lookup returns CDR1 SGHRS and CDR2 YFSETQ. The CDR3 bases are TGCGCCAGCAGCGGGACAGGACGGGAGACCCAGTACTTC. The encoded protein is CASSGTGRETQYF.

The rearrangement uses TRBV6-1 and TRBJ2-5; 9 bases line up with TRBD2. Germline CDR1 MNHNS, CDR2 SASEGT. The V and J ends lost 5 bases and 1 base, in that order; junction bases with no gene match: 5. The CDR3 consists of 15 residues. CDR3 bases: TGTGCCAGCAGTATTAGCGGGGGCACCCAAGAGACCCAGTACTTC. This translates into CASSISGGTQETQYF.

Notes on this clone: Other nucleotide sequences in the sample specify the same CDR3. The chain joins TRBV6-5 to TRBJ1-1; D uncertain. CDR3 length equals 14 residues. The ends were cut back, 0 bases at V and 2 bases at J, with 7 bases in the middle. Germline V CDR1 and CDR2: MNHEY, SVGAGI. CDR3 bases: TGTGCCAGCAGTTACTCTGAAAGCAACACTGAAGCTTTCTTT. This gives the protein CASSYSESNTEAFF.

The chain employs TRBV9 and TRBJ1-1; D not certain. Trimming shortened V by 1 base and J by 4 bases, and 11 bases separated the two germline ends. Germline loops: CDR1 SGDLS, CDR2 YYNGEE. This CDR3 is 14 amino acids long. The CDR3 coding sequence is TGTGCCAGCAGCGTATTGGGATTCGGCACTGAAGCTTTCTTT. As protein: CASSVLGFGTEAFF.

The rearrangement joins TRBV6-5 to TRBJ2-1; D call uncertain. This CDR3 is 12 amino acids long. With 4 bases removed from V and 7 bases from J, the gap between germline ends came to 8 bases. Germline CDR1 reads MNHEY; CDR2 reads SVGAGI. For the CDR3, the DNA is TGTGCCAGCAGTTTCTCCTCTAATGAGCAGTTCTTC. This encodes CASSFSSNEQFF.

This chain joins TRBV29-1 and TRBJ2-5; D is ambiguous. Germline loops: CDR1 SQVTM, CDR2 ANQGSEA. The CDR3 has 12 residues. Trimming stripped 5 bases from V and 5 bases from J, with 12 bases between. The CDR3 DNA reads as TGCAGCGTTCCCCCTTTTGGGGAGACCCAGTACTTC. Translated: CSVPPFGETQYF.

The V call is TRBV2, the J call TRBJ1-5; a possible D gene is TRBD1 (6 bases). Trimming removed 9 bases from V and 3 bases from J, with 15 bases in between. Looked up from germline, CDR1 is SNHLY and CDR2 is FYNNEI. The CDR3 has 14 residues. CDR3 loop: CARGGAAPNQPQHF. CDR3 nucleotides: TGTGCCAGAGGGGGGGCAGCCCCCAATCAGCCCCAGCATTTT.

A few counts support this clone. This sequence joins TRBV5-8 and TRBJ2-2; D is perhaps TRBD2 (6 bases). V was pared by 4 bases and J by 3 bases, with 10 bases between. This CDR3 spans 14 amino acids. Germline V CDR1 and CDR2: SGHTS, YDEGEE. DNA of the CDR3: TGTGCCAGCAGCCCGGAGGGATACACCGGGGAGCTGTTTTTT. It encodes CASSPEGYTGELFF.

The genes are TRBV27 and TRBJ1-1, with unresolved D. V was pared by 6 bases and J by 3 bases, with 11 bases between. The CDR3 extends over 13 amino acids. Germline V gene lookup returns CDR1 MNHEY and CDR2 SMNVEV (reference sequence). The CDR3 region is CASSFKADTEAFF. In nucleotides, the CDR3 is TGTGCCAGCAGCTTCAAGGCGGACACTGAAGCTTTCTTT.

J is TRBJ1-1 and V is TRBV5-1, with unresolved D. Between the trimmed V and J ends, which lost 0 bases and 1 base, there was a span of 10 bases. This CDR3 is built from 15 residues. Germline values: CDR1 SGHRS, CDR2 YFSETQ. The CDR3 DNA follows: TGCGCCAGCAGCTTGGGGGTAACCGAGAACACTGAAGCTTTCTTT. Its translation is CASSLGVTENTEAFF.

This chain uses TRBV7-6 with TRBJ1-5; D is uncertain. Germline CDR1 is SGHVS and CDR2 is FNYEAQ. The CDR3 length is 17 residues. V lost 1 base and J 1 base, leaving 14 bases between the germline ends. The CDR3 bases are TGTGCCAGCAGCTTAGGATGGTCCGCCAGCAGCAATCAGCCCCAGCATTTT. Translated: CASSLGWSASSNQPQHF.

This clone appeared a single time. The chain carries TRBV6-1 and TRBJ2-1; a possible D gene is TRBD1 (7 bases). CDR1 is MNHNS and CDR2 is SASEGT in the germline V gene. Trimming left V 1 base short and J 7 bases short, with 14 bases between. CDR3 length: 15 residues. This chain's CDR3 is CASSEEVAGGNEQFF. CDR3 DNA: TGTGCCAGCAGTGAAGAAGTTGCAGGGGGGAATGAGCAGTTCTTC.

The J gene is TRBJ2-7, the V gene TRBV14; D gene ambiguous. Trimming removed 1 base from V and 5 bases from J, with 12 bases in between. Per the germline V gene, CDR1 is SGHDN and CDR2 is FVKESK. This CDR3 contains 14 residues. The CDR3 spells CASSQVGRRDEQYF. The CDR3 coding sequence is TGTGCCAGCAGCCAAGTAGGGCGACGGGACGAGCAGTACTTC. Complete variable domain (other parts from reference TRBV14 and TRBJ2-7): EAGVTQFPSHSVIEKGQTVTLRCDPISGHDNLYWYRRVMGKEIKFLLHFVKESKQDESGMPNNRFLAERTGGTYSTLKVQPAELEDSGVYFCASSQVGRRDEQYFGPGTRLTVT.